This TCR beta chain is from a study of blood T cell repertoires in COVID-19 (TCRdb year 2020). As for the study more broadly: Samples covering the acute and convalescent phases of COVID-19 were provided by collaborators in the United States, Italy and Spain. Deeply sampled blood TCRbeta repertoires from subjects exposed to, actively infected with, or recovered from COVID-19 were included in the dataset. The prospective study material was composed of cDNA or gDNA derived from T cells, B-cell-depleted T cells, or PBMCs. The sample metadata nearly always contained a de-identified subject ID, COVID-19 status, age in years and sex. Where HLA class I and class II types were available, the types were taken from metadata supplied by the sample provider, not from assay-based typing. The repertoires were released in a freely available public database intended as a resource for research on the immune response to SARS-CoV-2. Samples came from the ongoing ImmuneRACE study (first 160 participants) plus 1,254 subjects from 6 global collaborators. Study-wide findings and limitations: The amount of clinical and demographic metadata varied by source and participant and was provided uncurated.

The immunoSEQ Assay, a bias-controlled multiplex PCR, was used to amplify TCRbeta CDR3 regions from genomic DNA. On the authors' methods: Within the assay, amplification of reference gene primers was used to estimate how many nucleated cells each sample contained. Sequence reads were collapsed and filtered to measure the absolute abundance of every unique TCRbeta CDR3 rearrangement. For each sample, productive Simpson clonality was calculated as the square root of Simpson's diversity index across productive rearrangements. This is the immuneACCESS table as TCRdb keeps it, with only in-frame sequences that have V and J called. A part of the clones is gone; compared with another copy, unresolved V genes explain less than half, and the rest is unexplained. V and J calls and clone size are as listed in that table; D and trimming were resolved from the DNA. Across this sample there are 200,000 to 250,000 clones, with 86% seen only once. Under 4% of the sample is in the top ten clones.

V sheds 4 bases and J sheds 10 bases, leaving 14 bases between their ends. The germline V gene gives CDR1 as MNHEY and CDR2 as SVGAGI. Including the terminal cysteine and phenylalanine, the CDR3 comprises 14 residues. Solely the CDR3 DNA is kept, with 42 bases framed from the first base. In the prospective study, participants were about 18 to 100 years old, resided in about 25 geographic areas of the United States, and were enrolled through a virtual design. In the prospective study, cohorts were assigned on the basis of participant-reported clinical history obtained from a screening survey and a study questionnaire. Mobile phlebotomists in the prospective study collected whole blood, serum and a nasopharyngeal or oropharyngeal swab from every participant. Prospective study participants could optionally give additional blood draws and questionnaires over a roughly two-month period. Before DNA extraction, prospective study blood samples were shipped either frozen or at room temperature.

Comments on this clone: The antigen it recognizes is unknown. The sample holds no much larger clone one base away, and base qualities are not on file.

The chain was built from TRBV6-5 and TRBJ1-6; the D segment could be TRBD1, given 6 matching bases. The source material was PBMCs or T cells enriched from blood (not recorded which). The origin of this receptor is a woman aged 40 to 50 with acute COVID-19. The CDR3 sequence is CASSFTGSGSPLHF. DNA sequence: TGTGCCAGCAGTTTTACAGGGTCAGGCTCACCCCTCCACTTT.